Listed below are T cell receptor beta chains from one sample, sequenced in a study of Graves' ophthalmopathy and Graves' hyperthyroidism. TCRdb analysed the multiplex PCR reads with MiXCR anew, one entry per CDR3 protein. The table includes over a million distinct CDR3 sequences, less than 45% detected once. Material: peripheral blood or thyroid tissue (not recorded which). These receptors were collected from an adult man with Graves' hyperthyroidism. Each CDR3 is given with its conserved first and last residue. D genes are given only for firm matches. The listing skips clone size in some rows; elsewhere it reads once, few, many or a size class.

d_gene	abundance	v_gene	j_gene	CDR3nt	CDR3aa
TRBD1	many	TRBV7-2	TRBJ2-7	TGTGCCAGCAGCCCGGGGGGACAGGGAATCGCCTACGAGCAGTACTTC	CASSPGGQGIAYEQYF
TRBD2	many	TRBV15	TRBJ2-7	TGTGCCACCAGCAGAGAAACTAGCGCGACCTACGAGCAGTACTTC	CATSRETSATYEQYF
NA	NA	TRBV12-3/TRBV12-4	TRBJ1-5	TGTGCCAGCAGTACGCAGGGAAATAGCAATCAGCCCCAGCATTTT	CASSTQGNSNQPQHF
NA	few	TRBV10-2	TRBJ1-1	TGTGCCAGCAGTTACACAGGGCAGACTGAAGCTTTCTTT	CASSYTGQTEAFF
TRBD1	many	TRBV7-7	TRBJ2-7	TGTGCCAGCAGCTTAGCCTCGGGACAGGCTCTACCCTACGAGCAGTACTTC	CASSLASGQALPYEQYF
NA	NA	TRBV7-9	TRBJ1-4	TGTGCCAGCAGCTTAGGCGGAGAGGGTGATGAAAAACTGTTTTTT	CASSLGGEGDEKLFF
NA	many	TRBV29-1	TRBJ1-2	TGCAGCGTTGAGGCCTTGGTAAACTATGGCTACACCTTC	CSVEALVNYGYTF
TRBD1	NA	TRBV6-5	TRBJ2-2	TGTGCCAGCAGTTGGGGACAGGCGGCCGGGGAGCTGTTTTTT	CASSWGQAAGELFF
NA	few	TRBV6-6	TRBJ2-7	TGTGCCAGCGGGCCCGGGGGGCTGGGTTCCTACGAGCAGTACTTC	CASGPGGLGSYEQYF
NA	NA	TRBV7-2	TRBJ1-5	TGTGCCAGCAGCCGAGCGGGGGACTGGAGACAGCCCCAGCATTTT	CASSRAGDWRQPQHF
NA	NA	TRBV30	TRBJ1-6	TGTGCCTGGAGTGTACGAACAGCGGGCACCCTCCACTTT	CAWSVRTAGTLHF
TRBD1	few	TRBV5-1	TRBJ2-7	TGCGCCAGCAGCCCCTCGGGACAGGACCACGAGCAGTACTTC	CASSPSGQDHEQYF
NA	many	TRBV10-3	TRBJ1-5	TGTGCCATCAGTGAGACGGCAGGTTACAATCAGCCCCAGCATTTT	CAISETAGYNQPQHF
NA	NA	TRBV19	TRBJ2-7	TGTGCCAGTAGTGCTGGTCAGGGCGAGCAGTACTTC	CASSAGQGEQYF
NA	NA	TRBV20-1	TRBJ1-4	TGCAGTGCTAGAGATCCCCGGACGACGGATGAAAAACTGTTTTTT	CSARDPRTTDEKLFF
NA	many	TRBV2	TRBJ1-1	TGTGCCAGCAGGCCCCTCATGGGGTTGGGGGAGAGAATCTTT	CASRPLMGLGERIF
NA	NA	TRBV7-2	TRBJ2-5	TGTGCCAGCAGCTTAAGCCGGTTCGGCCAAGAGACCCAGTACTTC	CASSLSRFGQETQYF
NA	NA	TRBV25-1	TRBJ2-5	TGTGCCAGCAGTGACCCCAGACAGAGGCAGACCCAGTACTTC	CASSDPRQRQTQYF
TRBD2	NA	TRBV25-1	TRBJ2-2	TGTGCCAGCAGTTGGGAACTAGCGGACACCGGGGAGCTGTTTTTT	CASSWELADTGELFF
TRBD2	many	TRBV2	TRBJ2-7	TGTGCCAGCAGGGGGGGCGAGCGGGAGTGGGAGCAGTACTTC	CASRGGEREWEQYF
TRBD1	many	TRBV6-1	TRBJ1-2	TGTGCCAGCAGTGGGACAGGTCATGGCTACACCTTC	CASSGTGHGYTF
NA	many	TRBV6-1	TRBJ2-7	TGTGCCAGCAACCGCGGGACGGCCTACGAGCAGTACTTC	CASNRGTAYEQYF